The present T cell receptor (beta chain) was sequenced within a study of cytomegalovirus exposure and HLA in healthy donors. This CDR3 comprises 18 residues. Whole-study results and caveats: For cytomegalovirus status, the classifier reportedly gave diagnoses with high specificity and sensitivity. Later analysis identified a missense DCLRE1C variant that was linked to TCR beta V- and J-gene trimming. In an earlier analysis, most TCR beta V segments were productive about 87% or about 30% of the time.

PCR used 60 Vbeta primers and 13 Jbeta primers. Produced via immunoSEQ multiplex PCR; TCRdb's table is partial and in-frame only. The table records 150,000 to 200,000 clones, less than 90% of them present only once. A few counts support this clone. As yet, its antigen is unknown. The gene calls are TRBV12-1 and TRBJ1-2; the tabulated D call, TRBD1, remains unverified against the DNA. TRBV12-1 is a pseudogene locus. The clonotype was recovered from a boy aged 5 to 17 in good health and CMV-seronegative. Sequenced: PBMCs. The CDR3 reads CASSFRQSKRQVDYGYTF. The CDR3, as DNA: TGTGCCAGCAGCTTTAGGCAGTCGAAGAGACAGGTGGACTATGGCTACACCTTC.